Described below is a single TCR beta chain sequence and its context. Residents of about two dozen US areas, aged roughly 18 to 95 years, made up the participants. These data belong to a study of blood T cell repertoires in COVID-19. Overall study context: Sources were T cells, B-cell-depleted T cells, or PBMCs; the material itself was cDNA or gDNA.

Authors' methods: Amplification from reference gene primers served as the basis for estimated nucleated cell counts. Clones were sequenced by immunoSEQ multiplex PCR, and TCRdb holds only the in-frame ones, with some missing. The D gene and trimming were derived from the DNA, and the V and J assignments and clone size from that table. In the table there are about 200,000 clones, just under 90% of which are singletons. Germline V lookup: CDR1 SNHLY, CDR2 FYNNEI. Between the trimmed V and J ends, which lost 2 bases and 3 bases, there was a span of 14 bases. This CDR3 region has 16 residues. The V and J genes are TRBV2 and TRBJ2-1; perhaps TRBD2 as D (5 bases). This clonotype was obtained from a young man who had recovered from COVID-19. The sequenced sample was PBMCs or T cells enriched from blood (not recorded which). The CDR3 DNA follows: TGTGCCAGCAGTGAAAGGTACCGGGGTATCTACAATGAGCAGTTCTTC. Translating it yields CASSERYRGIYNEQFF.